What follows are 3 T cell receptor beta chains derived from one specimen sequenced in a study of shared clonotypes between healthy human individuals. Clones were sequenced by immunoSEQ multiplex PCR, and TCRdb holds only the in-frame ones, with some missing. The data hold fewer than 600,000 clones, with around 77% observed a single time. The sequenced material came from PBMCs. The receptors stem from a woman in her thirties or forties in good health. Some clones in this sample may be carry-over from other donors' samples.

This chain uses TRBV6-4 with TRBJ2-1, with 11 bases fitting TRBD2. CDR3 length: 14 amino acids. The germline gives CDR1 MRHNA, CDR2 SNTAGT. Trimming took 4 bases from V and 6 from J; bases not matched to a gene: 2. CDR3 DNA sequence: TGTGCCAGCAGTGCCCTAGCGGGAGGCAATGAGCAGTTCTTC. This translates into CASSALAGGNEQFF.

The rearrangement joins TRBV5-1 to TRBJ1-5, with D uncertain. Germline V gives CDR1 SGHRS, CDR2 YFSETQ. The CDR3 is made up of 17 amino acids. Deletions cut 1 base from V and 5 bases from J, with 19 bases between. CDR3 DNA: TGCGCCAGCAGCTTGAGAATCGTGGTCCCGCAGGATCAGCCCCAGCATTTT. As protein: CASSLRIVVPQDQPQHF.

Ten or more counts support this clone. Different DNA sequences within this sample yield the same CDR3. The gene calls are TRBV7-9 and TRBJ2-5; D perhaps matches TRBD2 (6 bases). This CDR3 has 16 amino acids. Trimming pared 4 bases from V and 3 bases from J, leaving 18 bases between. CDR1 SEHNR and CDR2 FQNEAQ come from the germline V gene (reference sequence). The CDR3 DNA follows: TGTGCCAGCAGCTCCTTCCCCAGTAGCGGAGAAGAGACCCAGTACTTC. Translating it yields CASSSFPSSGEETQYF.